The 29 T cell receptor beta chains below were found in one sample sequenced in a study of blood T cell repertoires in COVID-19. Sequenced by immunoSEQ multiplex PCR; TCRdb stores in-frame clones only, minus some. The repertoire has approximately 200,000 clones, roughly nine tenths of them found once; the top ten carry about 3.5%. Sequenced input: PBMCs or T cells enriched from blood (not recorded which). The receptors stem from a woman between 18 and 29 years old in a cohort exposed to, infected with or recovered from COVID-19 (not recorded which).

The CDR3 spells CASSSQPQGQNTEAFF. The CDR3, as DNA: TGCGCCAGCAGCTCTCAGCCACAGGGTCAGAACACTGAAGCTTTCTTT. The chain couples TRBV4-1 to TRBJ1-1, with D possibly being TRBD1 (6 bases). This CDR3 contains 16 residues. V lost 5 bases, J lost 1 base, and 17 bases lay in between. The germline gives CDR1 MGHRA, CDR2 YSYEKL.

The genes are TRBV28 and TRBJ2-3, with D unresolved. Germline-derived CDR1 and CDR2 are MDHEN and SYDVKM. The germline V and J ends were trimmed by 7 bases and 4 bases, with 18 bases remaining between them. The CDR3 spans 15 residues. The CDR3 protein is CASTMPAAKADTQYF. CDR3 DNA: TGTGCCAGCACCATGCCGGCGGCAAAAGCAGATACGCAGTATTTT.

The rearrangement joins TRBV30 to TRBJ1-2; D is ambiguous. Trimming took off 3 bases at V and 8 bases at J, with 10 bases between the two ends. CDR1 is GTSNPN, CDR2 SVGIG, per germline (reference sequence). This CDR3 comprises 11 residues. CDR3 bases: TGTGCCTGGAGCCTGCCGAGGGGCTACACCTTC. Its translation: CAWSLPRGYTF.

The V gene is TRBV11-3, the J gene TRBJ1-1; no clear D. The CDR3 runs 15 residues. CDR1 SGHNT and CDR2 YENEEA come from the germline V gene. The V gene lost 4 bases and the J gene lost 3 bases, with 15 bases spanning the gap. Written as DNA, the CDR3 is TGTGCCAGCAGCTCCCCGACATCGAGGGACACTGAAGCTTTCTTT. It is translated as CASSSPTSRDTEAFF.

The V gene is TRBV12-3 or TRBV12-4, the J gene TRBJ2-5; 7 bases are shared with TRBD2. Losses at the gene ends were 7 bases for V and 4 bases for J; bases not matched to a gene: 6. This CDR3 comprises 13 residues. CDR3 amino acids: CASTGRARETQYF. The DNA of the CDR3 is TGTGCCAGCACTGGGAGGGCGAGAGAGACCCAGTACTTC.

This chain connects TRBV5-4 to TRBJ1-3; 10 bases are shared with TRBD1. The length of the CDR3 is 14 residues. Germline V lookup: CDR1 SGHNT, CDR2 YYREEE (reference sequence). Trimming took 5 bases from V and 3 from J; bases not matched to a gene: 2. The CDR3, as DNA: TGTGCCAGCAGTGGACAGGGGGTTGGAAACACCATATATTTT. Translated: CASSGQGVGNTIYF.

CDR3 nucleotides: TGTGCCAGCAGCCAAGGGGTGAACACTGAAGCTTTCTTT. Translating it yields CASSQGVNTEAFF. The gene calls are TRBV7-3 and TRBJ1-1; tentatively, D is TRBD1 (5 bases). This CDR3 has 13 residues. Trimming removed 5 bases at V and 0 bases at J, with 7 bases between. Germline values: CDR1 SGHTA, CDR2 FQGTGA.

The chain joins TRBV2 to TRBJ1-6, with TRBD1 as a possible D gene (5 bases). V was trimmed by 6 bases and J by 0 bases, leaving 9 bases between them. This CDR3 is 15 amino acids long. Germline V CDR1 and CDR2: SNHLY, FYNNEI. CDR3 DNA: TGTGCCAGCAGCGCAGACAGCTCCTATAATTCACCCCTCCACTTT. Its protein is CASSADSSYNSPLHF.

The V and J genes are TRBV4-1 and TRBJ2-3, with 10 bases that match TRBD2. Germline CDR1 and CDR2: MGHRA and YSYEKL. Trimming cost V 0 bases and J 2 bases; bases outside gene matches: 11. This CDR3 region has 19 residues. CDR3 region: CASSQDGMGLAGVTDTQYF. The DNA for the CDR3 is TGCGCCAGCAGCCAAGATGGGATGGGGCTAGCGGGGGTCACAGATACGCAGTATTTT.

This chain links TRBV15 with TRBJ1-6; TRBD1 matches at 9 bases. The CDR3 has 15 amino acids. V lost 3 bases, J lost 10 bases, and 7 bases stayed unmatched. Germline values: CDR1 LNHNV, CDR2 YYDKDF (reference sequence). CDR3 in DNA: TGTGCCACCAGCAGGGGGGACAGGGAGTCCTCACCCCTCCACTTT. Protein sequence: CATSRGDRESSPLHF. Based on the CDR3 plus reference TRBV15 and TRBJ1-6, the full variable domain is DAMVIQNPRYQVTQFGKPVTLSCSQTLNHNVMYWYQQKSSQAPKLLFHYYDKDFNNEADTPDNFQSRRPNTSFCFLDIRSPGLGDTAMYLCATSRGDRESSPLHFGNGTRLTVT.

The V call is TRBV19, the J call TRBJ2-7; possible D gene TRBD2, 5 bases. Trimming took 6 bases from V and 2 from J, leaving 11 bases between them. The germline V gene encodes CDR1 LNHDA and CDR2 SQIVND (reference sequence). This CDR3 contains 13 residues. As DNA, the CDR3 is TGTGCCAGTAGCCCCTCGCGGGCCTACGAGCAGTACTTC. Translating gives CASSPSRAYEQYF.

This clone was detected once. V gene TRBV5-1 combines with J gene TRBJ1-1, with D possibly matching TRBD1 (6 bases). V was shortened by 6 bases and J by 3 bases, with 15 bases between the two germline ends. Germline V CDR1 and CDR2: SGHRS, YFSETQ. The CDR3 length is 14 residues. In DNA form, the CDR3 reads TGCGCCAGCAACAATCAGGGGCCGGACACTGAAGCTTTCTTT. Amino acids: CASNNQGPDTEAFF.

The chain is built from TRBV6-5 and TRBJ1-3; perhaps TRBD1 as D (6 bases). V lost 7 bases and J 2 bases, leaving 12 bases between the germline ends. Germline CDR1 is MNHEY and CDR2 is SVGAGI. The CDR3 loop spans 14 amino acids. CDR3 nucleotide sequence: TGTGCCAGCACCACAGGGAGTACTGGAAACACCATATATTTT. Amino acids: CASTTGSTGNTIYF.

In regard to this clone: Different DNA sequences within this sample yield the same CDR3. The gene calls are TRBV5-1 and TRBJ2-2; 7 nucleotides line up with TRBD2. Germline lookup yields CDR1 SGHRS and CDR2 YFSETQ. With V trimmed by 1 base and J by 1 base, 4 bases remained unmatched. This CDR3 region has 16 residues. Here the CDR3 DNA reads TGCGCCAGCAGCTTGACGCCGGGAGGGAACACCGGGGAGCTGTTTTTT. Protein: CASSLTPGGNTGELFF.

The CDR3 coding sequence is TGTGCCAGCAGCGTAGGAACTAGCGGGGTTAGCACAGATACGCAGTATTTT. It encodes CASSVGTSGVSTDTQYF. J is TRBJ2-3 and V is TRBV9; 10 nucleotides agree with TRBD2. CDR1 SGDLS and CDR2 YYNGEE come from the germline V gene. This CDR3 is built from 17 residues. Trimming removed 0 bases from V and 0 bases from J; junction bases left unmatched: 4.

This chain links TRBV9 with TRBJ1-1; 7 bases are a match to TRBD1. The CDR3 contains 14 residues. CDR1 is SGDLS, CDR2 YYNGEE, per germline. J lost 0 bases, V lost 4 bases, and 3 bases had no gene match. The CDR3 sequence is CASSPTGMNTEAFF. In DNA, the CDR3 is TGTGCCAGCAGCCCGACAGGGATGAACACTGAAGCTTTCTTT.

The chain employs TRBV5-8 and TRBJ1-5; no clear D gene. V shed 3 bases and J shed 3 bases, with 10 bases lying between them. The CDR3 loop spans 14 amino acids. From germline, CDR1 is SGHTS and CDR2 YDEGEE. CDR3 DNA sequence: TGTGCCAGCAGCTCCCCAGGCTCCAATCAGCCCCAGCATTTT. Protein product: CASSSPGSNQPQHF.

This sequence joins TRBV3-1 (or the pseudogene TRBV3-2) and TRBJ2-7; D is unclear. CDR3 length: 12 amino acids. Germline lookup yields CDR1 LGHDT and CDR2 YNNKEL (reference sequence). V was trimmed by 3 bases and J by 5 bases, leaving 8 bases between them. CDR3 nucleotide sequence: TGTGCCAGCAGCCATCAGGAAGACGAGCAGTACTTC. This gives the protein CASSHQEDEQYF.

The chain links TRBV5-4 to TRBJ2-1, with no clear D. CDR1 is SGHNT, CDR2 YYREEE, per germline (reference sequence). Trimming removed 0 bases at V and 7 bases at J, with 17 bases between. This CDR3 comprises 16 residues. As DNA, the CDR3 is TGTGCCAGCAGCTTGGAACCCTACCCGTTCGGGAATGAGCAGTTCTTC. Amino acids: CASSLEPYPFGNEQFF.

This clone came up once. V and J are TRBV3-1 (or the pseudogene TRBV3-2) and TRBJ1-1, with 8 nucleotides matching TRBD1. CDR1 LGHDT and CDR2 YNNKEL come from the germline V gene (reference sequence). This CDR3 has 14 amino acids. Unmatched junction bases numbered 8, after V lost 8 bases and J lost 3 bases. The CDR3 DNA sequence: TGTGCCAGCTCCGGGACAGGAGGCGACACTGAAGCTTTCTTT. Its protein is CASSGTGGDTEAFF.

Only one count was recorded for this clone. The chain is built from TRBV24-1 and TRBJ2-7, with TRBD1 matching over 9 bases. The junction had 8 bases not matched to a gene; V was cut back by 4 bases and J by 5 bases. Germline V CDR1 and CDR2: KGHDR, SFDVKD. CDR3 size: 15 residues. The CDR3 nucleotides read TGTGCCACCAGTGACGCCGGGACAGGGTCCAACGAGCAGTACTTC. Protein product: CATSDAGTGSNEQYF.

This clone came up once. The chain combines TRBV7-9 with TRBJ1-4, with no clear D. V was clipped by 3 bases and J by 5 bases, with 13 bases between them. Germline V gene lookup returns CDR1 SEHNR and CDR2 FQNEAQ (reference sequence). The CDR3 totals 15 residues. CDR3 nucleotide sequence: TGTGCCAGCAGCTTGATGGCCAACGAAAATGAAAAACTGTTTTTT. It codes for CASSLMANENEKLFF. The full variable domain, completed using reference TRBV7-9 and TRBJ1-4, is DTGVSQNPRHKITKRGQNVTFRCDPISEHNRLYWYRQTLGQGPEFLTYFQNEAQLEKSRLLSDRFSAERPKGSFSTLEIQRTEQGDSAMYLCASSLMANENEKLFFGSGTQLSVL.

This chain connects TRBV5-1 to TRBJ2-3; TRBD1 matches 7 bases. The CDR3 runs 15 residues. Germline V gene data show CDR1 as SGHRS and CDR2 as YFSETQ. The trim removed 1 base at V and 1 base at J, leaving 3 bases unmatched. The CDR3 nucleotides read TGCGCCAGCAGCTTGTCCCAGGGGGGCACAGATACGCAGTATTTT. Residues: CASSLSQGGTDTQYF.

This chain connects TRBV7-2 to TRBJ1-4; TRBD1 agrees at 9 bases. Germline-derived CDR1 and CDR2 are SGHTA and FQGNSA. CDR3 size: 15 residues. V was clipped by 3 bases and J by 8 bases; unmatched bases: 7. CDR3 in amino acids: CASSFRGTGYEKLFF. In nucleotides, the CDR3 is TGTGCCAGCAGCTTCAGGGGGACAGGGTACGAAAAACTGTTTTTT.

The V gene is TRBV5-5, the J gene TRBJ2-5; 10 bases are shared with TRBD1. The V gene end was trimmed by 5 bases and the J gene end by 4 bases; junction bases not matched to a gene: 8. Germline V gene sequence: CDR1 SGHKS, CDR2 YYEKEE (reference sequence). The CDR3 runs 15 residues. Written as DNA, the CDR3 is TGTGCCAGCAGGGTCGGGACAGGGGATCCAGAGACCCAGTACTTC. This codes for CASRVGTGDPETQYF.

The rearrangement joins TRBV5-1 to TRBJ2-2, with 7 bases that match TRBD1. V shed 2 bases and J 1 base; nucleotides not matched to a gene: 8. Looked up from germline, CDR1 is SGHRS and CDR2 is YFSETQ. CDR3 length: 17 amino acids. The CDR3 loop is CASSFGPRTGNTGELFF. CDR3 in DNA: TGCGCCAGCAGCTTTGGGCCCCGGACAGGGAACACCGGGGAGCTGTTTTTT.

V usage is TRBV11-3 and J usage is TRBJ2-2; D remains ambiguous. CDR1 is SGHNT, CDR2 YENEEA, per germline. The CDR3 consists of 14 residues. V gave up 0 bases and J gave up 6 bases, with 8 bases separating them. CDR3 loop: CASSLERGAGELFF. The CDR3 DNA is TGTGCCAGCAGCTTAGAGCGCGGCGCCGGGGAGCTGTTTTTT. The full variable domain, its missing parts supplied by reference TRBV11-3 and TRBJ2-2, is EAGVVQSPRYKIIEKKQPVAFWCNPISGHNTLYWYLQNLGQGPELLIRYENEEAVDDSQLPKDRFSAERLKGVDSTLKIQPAELGDSAVYLCASSLERGAGELFFGEGSRLTVL.

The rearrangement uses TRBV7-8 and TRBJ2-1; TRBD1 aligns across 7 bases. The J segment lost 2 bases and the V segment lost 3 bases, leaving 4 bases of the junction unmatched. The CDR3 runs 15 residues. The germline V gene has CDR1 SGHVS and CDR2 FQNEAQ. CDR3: CASSFDRDPYNEQFF. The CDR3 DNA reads TGTGCCAGCAGCTTTGACAGGGATCCCTACAATGAGCAGTTCTTC.

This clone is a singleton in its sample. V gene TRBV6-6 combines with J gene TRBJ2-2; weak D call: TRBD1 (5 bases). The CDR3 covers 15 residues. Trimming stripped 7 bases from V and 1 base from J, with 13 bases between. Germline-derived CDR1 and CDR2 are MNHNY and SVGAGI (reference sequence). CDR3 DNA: TGTGCCAGCAATCTAGACAGTCTGAACACCGGGGAGCTGTTTTTT. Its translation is CASNLDSLNTGELFF.